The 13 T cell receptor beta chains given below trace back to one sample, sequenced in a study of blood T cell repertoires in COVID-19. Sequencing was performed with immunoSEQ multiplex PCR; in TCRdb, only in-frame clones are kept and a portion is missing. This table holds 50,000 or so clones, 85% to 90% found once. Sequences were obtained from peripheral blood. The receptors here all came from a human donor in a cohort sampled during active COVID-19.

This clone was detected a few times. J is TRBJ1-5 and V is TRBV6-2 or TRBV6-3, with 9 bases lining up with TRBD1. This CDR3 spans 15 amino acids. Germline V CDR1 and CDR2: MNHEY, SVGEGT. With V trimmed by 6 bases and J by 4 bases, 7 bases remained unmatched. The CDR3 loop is CASSSGTGPNQPQHF. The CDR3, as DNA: TGTGCCAGCAGCTCCGGGACAGGGCCAAATCAGCCCCAGCATTTT.

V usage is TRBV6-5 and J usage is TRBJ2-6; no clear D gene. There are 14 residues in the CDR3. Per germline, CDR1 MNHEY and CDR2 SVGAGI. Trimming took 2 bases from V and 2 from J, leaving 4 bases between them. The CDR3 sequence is CASSYATGANVLTF. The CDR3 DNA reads TGTGCCAGCAGTTACGCGACTGGGGCCAACGTCCTGACTTTC.

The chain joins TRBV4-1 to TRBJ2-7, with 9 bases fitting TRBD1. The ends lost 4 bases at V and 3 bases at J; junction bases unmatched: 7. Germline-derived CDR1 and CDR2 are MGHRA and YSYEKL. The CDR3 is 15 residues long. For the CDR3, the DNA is TGCGCCAGCAGCCTCCTACCGGGACAGGGCTACGAGCAGTACTTC. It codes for CASSLLPGQGYEQYF.

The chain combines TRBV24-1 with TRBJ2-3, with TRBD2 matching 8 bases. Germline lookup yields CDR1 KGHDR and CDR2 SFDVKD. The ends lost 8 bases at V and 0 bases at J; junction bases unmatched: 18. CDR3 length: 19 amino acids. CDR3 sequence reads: CATKGSGAGGTISTDTQYF. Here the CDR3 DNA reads TGTGCCACCAAGGGGAGTGGGGCGGGAGGCACTATCAGCACAGATACGCAGTATTTT.

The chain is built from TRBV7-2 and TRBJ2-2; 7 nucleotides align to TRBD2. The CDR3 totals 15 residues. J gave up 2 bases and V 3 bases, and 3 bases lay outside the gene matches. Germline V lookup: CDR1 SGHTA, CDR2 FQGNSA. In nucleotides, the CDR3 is TGTGCCAGCAGCTTGGGGGGGTTTAACACCGGGGAGCTGTTTTTT. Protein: CASSLGGFNTGELFF.

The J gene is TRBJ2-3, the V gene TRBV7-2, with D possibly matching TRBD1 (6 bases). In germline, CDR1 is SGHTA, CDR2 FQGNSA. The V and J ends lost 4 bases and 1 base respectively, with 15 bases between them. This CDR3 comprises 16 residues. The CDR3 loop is CASSSKRKGGTDTQYF. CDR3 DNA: TGTGCCAGCAGCTCCAAGCGGAAGGGGGGCACAGATACGCAGTATTTT.

CDR3 region: CASSFVGLGNEQFF. The CDR3 DNA reads TGTGCCAGCAGCTTTGTAGGACTAGGCAATGAGCAGTTCTTC. The chain combines TRBV5-6 with TRBJ2-1; 7 bases match TRBD2. Germline V CDR1 and CDR2: SGHDT, YYEEEE. CDR3 size: 14 residues. The trim removed 2 bases at V and 6 bases at J, leaving 5 bases unmatched.

The CDR3 nucleotides read TGTGCCAGCTCACCACCGGCGGGGAGCTCAGATACGCAGTATTTT. This encodes CASSPPAGSSDTQYF. The genes are TRBV18 and TRBJ2-3; D may be TRBD2 (6 bases). The CDR3 contains 15 residues. Trimming took off 0 bases at V and 4 bases at J, with 11 bases between the two ends. From germline, CDR1 is KGHSH and CDR2 LQKENI.

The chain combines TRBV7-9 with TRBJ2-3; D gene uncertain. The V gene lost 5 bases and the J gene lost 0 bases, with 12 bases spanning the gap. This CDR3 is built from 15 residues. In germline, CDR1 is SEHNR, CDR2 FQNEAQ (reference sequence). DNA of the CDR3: TGTGCCAGCAGCACCCCTGAACAGAGCACAGATACGCAGTATTTT. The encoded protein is CASSTPEQSTDTQYF.

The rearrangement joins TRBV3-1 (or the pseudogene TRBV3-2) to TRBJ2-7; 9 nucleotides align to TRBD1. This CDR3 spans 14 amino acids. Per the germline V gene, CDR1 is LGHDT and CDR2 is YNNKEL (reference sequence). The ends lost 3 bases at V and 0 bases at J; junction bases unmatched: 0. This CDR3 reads CASSQGQGSYEQYF. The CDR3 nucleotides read TGTGCCAGCAGCCAGGGACAGGGCTCCTACGAGCAGTACTTC.

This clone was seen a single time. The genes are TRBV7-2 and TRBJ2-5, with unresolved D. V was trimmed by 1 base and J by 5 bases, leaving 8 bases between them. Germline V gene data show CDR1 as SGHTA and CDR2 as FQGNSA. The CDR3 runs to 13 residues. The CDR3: CASSLGLLETQYF. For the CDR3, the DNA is TGTGCCAGCAGCTTAGGGCTTCTCGAGACCCAGTACTTC.

For the CDR3, the DNA is TGCGCCAGCAGCTTGAACACTAGGGGAGGCGCCAAAAACATTCAGTACTTC. Protein sequence: CASSLNTRGGAKNIQYF. The rearrangement joins TRBV5-1 to TRBJ2-4, with a weak D call TRBD2 (6 bases). The V end was cut by 1 base, the J end by 1 base, with 15 bases between. CDR1 and CDR2 from the germline V gene are SGHRS and YFSETQ. The CDR3 has 17 residues.

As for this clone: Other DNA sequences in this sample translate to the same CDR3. CDR3: CASSFDRGPYEQYV. CDR3 nucleotide sequence: TGTGCTAGCAGCTTCGACAGGGGTCCCTACGAGCAGTACGTC. The chain employs TRBV11-2 and TRBJ2-7; 8 bases align to TRBD1. The CDR3 consists of 14 residues. Germline V gene data show CDR1 as SGHAT and CDR2 as FQNNGV.